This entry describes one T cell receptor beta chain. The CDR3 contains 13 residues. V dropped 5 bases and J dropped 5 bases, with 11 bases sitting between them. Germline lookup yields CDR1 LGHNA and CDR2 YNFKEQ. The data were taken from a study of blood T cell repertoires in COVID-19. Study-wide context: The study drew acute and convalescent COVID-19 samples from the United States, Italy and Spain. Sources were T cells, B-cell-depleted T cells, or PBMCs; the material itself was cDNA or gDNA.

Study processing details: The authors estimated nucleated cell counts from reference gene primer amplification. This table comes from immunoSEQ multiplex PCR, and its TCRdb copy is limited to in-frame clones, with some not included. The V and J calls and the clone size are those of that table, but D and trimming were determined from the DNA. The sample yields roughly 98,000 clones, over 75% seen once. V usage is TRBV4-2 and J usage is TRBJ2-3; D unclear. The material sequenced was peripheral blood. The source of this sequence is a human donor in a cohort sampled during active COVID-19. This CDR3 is CASSSDQQDTQYF. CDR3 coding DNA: TGTGCCAGCAGCAGCGACCAGCAAGATACGCAGTATTTT.